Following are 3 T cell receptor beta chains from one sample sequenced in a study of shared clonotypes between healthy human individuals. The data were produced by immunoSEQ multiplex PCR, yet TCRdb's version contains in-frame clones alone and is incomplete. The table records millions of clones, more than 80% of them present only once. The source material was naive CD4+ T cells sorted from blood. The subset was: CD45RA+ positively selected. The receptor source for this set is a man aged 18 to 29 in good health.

In DNA form, the CDR3 reads TGTGCCAGCAGCTTTAGCGGGAGGCAGAACACCGGGGAGCTGTTTTTT. Translated, it gives CASSFSGRQNTGELFF. This chain joins TRBV11-2 and TRBJ2-2; 10 bases are a match to TRBD2. Germline values: CDR1 SGHAT, CDR2 FQNNGV. J gave up 1 base and V 3 bases, and 2 bases lay outside the gene matches. The CDR3 contains 16 residues.

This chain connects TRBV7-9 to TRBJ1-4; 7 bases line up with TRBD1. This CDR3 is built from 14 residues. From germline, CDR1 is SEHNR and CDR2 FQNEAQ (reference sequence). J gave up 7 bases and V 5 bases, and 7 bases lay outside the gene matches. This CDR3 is CASSLQGVGEKLFF. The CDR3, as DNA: TGTGCCAGCAGCCTTCAGGGGGTCGGTGAAAAACTGTTTTTT. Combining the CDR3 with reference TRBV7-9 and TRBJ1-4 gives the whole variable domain DTGVSQNPRHKITKRGQNVTFRCDPISEHNRLYWYRQTLGQGPEFLTYFQNEAQLEKSRLLSDRFSAERPKGSFSTLEIQRTEQGDSAMYLCASSLQGVGEKLFFGSGTQLSVL.

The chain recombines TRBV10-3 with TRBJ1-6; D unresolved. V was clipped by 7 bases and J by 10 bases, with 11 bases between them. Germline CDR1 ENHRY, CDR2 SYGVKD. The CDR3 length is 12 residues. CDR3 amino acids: CAITEGGSPLHF. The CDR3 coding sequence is TGTGCCATCACGGAGGGCGGCTCACCCCTCCACTTT.